The text below deals with one T cell receptor beta chain. Its cognate antigen is unknown. Its ends do not fully match the called genes, so a read error is possible. The V gene's germline CDR1 is MNHNY and CDR2 SVGAGI (reference sequence). The CDR3 is 15 amino acids. Only healthy Caucasians were included as donors. A universal primer site was incorporated via template switching, and the cDNA contained unique molecular identifiers. A single record per CDR3 protein comes from TCRdb applying MiXCR to the 5' RACE reads. The sample shows approximately 1.8 million distinct CDR3 sequences, about 30% of them seen only once. These data originate in a study of identical twins. Broader study findings: Out-of-frame alpha sequences that twins shared showed excess low generation probability.

The chain combines TRBV6-6 with TRBJ2-2, with a possible D match to TRBD2 (5 bases). This sequence was found in a newborn girl in good health. The material sequenced was cord blood. The CDR3 here is CASSYGSTNTGEPFF. CDR3 DNA: TGTGCCAGCAGTTACGGGTCTACGAACACCGGGGAGCCGTTTTTT.